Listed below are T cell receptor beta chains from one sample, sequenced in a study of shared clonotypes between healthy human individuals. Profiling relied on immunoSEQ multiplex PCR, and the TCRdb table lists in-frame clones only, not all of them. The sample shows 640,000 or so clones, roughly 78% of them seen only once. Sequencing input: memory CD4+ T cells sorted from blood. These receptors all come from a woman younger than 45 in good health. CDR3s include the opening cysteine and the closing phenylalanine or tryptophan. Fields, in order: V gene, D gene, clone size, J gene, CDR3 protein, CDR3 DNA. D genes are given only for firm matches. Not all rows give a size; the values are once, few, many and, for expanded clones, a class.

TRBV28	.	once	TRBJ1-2	CATGEGTKGYTF	TGTGCCACCGGCGAGGGGACTAAGGGCTACACCTTC
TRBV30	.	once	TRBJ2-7	CAWSVPVRAREQYF	TGTGCCTGGAGTGTACCGGTACGCGCTCGCGAGCAGTACTTC
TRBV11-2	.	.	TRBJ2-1	CASSLQSRSNEQFF	TGTGCCAGCAGCTTACAATCCAGGAGCAATGAGCAGTTCTTC
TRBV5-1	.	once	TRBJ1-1	CASSLRRSNTEAFF	TGCGCCAGCAGCTTGCGTAGGTCTAACACTGAAGCTTTCTTT
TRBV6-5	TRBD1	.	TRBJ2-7	CASSPGQGTYEQYF	TGTGCCAGCAGCCCGGGACAGGGGACCTACGAGCAGTACTTC
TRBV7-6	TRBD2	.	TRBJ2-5	CASSSRLAGGPKTQYF	TGTGCCAGCAGCTCCCGACTAGCGGGAGGGCCCAAGACCCAGTACTTC
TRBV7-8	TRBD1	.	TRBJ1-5	CASSSGQSGYQPQHF	TGTGCCAGCAGCTCGGGACAGTCGGGTTATCAGCCCCAGCATTTT
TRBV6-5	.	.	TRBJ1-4	CASSPRGVSELFF	TGTGCCAGCAGTCCAAGAGGCGTCTCGGAACTGTTTTTT
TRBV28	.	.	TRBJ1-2	CATPSSLQGDGYTF	TGTGCCACACCCTCTTCGCTCCAAGGGGATGGCTACACCTTC
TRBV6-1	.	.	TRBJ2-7	CASTWVGEQYF	TGTGCCAGCACCTGGGTAGGGGAGCAGTACTTC
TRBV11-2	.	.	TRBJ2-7	CASSLDLPLIYEQYF	TGTGCCAGCAGCTTAGATCTTCCGCTGATCTACGAGCAGTACTTC
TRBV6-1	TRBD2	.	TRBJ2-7	CASSDPGLAGVEQYF	TGTGCCAGCAGTGACCCGGGACTAGCGGGAGTCGAGCAGTACTTC
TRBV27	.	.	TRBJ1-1	CASSRARGTEAFF	TGTGCCAGCAGCAGGGCCCGGGGGACTGAAGCTTTCTTT
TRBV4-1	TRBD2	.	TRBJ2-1	CASSQVIILAGEHNEQFF	TGCGCCAGCAGCCAAGTAATTATTCTGGCGGGAGAGCACAATGAGCAGTTCTTC
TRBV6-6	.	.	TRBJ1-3	CASSFVGAAFGNTIYF	TGTGCCAGCAGTTTTGTAGGGGCCGCTTTTGGAAACACCATATATTTT
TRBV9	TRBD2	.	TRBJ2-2	CASSVASGSVYTGELFF	TGTGCCAGCAGCGTAGCTAGCGGGAGTGTATACACCGGGGAGCTGTTTTTT
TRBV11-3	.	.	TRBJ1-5	CASSLSALVSNQPQHF	TGTGCCAGCAGCTTGTCGGCCCTTGTTAGCAATCAGCCCCAGCATTTT
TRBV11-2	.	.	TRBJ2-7	CASSLHLAGSYEQYF	TGTGCCAGCAGCCTGCACCTGGCCGGCTCCTACGAGCAGTACTTC
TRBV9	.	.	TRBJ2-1	CASSVEPGNEQFF	TGTGCCAGCAGCGTAGAACCGGGCAATGAGCAGTTCTTC
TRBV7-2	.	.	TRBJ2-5	CASSRFGQALGETQYF	TGTGCCAGCAGCCGCTTCGGGCAGGCCTTGGGAGAGACCCAGTACTTC
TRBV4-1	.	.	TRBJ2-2	CASSQAKLIGELFF	TGCGCCAGCAGCCAAGCTAAATTAATCGGGGAGCTGTTTTTT
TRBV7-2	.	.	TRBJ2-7	CASSINSYEQYF	TGTGCCAGCAGCATAAATTCCTACGAGCAGTACTTC
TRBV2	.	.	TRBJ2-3	CASSEGRGADTQYF	TGTGCCAGCAGTGAGGGAAGGGGTGCAGATACGCAGTATTTT
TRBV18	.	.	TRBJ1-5	CASSPGQDQPQHF	TGTGCCAGCTCACCAGGTCAGGACCAGCCCCAGCATTTT
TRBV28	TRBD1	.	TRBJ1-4	CASSFRQGREKLFF	TGTGCCAGCAGTTTTCGACAGGGGAGGGAAAAACTGTTTTTT
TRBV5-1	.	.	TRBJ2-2	CASSLARTQTGELFF	TGCGCCAGCAGCTTGGCCAGGACACAGACCGGGGAGCTGTTTTTT
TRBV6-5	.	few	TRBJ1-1	CASSHWGQGYTEAFF	TGTGCCAGCAGTCACTGGGGGCAGGGATACACTGAAGCTTTCTTT
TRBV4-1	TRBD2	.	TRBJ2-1	CASSRTSGSHEQFF	TGCGCCAGCAGCCGCACTAGCGGGAGTCATGAGCAGTTCTTC
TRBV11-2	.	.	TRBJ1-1	CASSATANTEAFF	TGTGCCAGCAGCGCCACGGCCAACACTGAAGCTTTCTTT
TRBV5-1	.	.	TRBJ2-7	CASSLAGDGPYEQYF	TGCGCCAGCAGCTTGGCTGGGGACGGACCCTACGAGCAGTACTTC
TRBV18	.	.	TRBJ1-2	CASSPVNNYGYTF	TGTGCCAGCTCACCTGTAAATAACTATGGCTACACCTTC
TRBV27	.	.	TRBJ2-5	CASSRNQETQYF	TGTGCCAGCAGCCGAAACCAAGAGACCCAGTACTTC